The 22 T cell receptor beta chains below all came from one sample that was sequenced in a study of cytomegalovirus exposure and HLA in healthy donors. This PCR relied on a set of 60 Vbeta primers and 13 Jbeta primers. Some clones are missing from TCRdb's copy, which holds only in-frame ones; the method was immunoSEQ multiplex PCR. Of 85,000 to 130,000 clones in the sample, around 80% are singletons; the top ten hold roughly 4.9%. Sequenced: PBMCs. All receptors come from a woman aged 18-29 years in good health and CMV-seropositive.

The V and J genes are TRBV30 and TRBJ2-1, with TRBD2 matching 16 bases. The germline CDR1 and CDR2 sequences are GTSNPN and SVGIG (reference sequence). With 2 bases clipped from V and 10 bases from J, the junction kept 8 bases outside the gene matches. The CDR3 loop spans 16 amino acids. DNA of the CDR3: TGTGCCTGGAGTCATGGGACTAGCGGGGGGGGTGTGGAGCAGTTCTTC. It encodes CAWSHGTSGGGVEQFF.

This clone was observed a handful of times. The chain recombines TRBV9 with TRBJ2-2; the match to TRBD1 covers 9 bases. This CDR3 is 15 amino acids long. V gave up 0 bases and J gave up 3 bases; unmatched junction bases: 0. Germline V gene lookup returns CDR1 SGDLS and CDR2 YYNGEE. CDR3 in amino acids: CASSVGDRDTGELFF. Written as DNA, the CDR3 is TGTGCCAGCAGCGTAGGGGACAGGGACACCGGGGAGCTGTTTTTT. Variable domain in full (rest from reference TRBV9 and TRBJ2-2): DSGVTQTPKHLITATGQRVTLRCSPRSGDLSVYWYQQSLDQGLQFLIQYYNGEERAKGNILERFSAQQFPDLHSELNLSSLELGDSALYFCASSVGDRDTGELFFGEGSRLTVL.

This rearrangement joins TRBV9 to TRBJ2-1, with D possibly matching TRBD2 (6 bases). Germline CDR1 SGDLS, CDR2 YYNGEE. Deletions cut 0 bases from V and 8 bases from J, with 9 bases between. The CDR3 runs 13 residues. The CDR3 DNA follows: TGTGCCAGCAGCGTAGTACCGGGGGATGAGCAGTTCTTC. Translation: CASSVVPGDEQFF.

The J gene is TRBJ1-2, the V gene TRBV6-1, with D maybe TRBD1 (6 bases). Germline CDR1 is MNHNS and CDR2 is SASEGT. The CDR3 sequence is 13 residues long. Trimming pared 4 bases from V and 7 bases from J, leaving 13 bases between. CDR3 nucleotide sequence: TGTGCCAGCAGTGTAGGGGGGGACCGTGGCTACACCTTC. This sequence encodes CASSVGGDRGYTF.

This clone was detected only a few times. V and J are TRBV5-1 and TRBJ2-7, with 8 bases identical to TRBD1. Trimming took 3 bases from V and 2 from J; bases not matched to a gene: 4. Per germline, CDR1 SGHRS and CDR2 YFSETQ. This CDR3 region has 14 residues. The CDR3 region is CASSSGQGPYEQYF. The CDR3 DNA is TGCGCCAGCAGCTCTGGACAGGGCCCCTACGAGCAGTACTTC.

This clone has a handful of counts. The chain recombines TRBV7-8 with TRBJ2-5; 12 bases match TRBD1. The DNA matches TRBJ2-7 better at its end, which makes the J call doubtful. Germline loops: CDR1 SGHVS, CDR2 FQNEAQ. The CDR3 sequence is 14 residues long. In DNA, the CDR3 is TGTGCCAGCAGCTTGGGGACAGGGGGCAACGAGCAGTACTTC. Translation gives CASSLGTGGNEQYF.

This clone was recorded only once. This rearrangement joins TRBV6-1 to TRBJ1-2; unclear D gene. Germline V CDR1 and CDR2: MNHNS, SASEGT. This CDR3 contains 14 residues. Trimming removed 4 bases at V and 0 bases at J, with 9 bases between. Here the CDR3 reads CASSVEEANYGYTF. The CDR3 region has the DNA TGTGCCAGCAGTGTAGAGGAAGCTAACTATGGCTACACCTTC.

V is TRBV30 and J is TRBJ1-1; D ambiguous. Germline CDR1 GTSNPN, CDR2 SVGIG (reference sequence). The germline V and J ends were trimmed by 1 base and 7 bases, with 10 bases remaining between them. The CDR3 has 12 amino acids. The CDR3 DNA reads TGTGCCTGGAGTGCAATTGGCCGTGAAGCTTTCTTT. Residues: CAWSAIGREAFF.

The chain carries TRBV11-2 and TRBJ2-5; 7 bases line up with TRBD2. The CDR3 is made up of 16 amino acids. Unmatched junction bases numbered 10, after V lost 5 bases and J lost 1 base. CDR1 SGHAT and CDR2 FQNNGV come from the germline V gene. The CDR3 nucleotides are TGTGCCAGCAGCCCCCGTTTTAGCGGGTTCCAAGAGACCCAGTACTTC. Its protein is CASSPRFSGFQETQYF.

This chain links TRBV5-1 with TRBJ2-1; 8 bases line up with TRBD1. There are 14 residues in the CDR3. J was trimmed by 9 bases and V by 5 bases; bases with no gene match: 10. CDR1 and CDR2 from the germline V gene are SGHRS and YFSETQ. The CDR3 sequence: CASSRGQGDGEQFF. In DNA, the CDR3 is TGCGCCAGCAGTCGTGGACAGGGAGATGGTGAGCAGTTCTTC.

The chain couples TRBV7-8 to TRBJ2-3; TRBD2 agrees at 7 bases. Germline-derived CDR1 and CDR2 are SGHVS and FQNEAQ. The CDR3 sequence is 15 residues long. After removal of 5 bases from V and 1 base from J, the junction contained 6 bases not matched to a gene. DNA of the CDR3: TGTGCCAGCAGCGTACTGGGGGGGGGCACAGATACGCAGTATTTT. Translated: CASSVLGGGTDTQYF.

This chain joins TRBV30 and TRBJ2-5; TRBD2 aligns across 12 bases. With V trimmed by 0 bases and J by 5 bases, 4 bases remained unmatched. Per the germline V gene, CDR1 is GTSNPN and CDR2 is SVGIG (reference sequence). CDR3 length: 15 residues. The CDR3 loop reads CAWSVRTSGRETQYF. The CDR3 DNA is TGTGCCTGGAGTGTACGTACTAGCGGGAGGGAGACCCAGTACTTC.

The CDR3 DNA sequence: TGTGCCAGCAGTTTATCAGCGAATTCACCCCTCCACTTT. This translates into CASSLSANSPLHF. V and J are TRBV27 and TRBJ1-6; D not certain. Germline V gives CDR1 MNHEY, CDR2 SMNVEV (reference sequence). V was shortened by 0 bases and J by 7 bases, with 4 bases between the two germline ends. The CDR3 is 13 residues long.

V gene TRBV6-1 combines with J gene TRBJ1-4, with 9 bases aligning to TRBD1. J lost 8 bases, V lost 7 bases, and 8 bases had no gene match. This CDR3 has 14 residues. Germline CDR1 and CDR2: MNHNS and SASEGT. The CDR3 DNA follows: TGTGCCAGCACCTGGACAGGGGAGAGAGAAAAACTGTTTTTT. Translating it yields CASTWTGEREKLFF.

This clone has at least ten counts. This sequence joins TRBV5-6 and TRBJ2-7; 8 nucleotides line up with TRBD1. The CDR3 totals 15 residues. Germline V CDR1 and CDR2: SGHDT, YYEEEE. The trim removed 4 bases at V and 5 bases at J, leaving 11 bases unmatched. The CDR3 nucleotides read TGTGCCAGCAGCACCTGGACAGGGACGATCCACGAGCAGTACTTC. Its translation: CASSTWTGTIHEQYF.

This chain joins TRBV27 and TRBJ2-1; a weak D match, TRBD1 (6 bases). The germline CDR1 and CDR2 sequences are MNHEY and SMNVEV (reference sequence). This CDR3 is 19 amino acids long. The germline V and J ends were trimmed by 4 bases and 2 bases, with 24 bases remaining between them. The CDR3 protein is CASSSPPSLDRKAYNEQFF. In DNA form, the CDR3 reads TGTGCCAGCAGTTCTCCTCCCTCCCTCGACAGGAAGGCCTACAATGAGCAGTTCTTC.

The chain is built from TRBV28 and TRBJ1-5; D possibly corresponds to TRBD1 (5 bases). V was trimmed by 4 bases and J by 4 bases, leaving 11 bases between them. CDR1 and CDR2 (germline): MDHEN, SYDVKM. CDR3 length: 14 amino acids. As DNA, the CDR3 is TGTGCCAGCAGTTCAGGGCAACCGAATCAGCCCCAGCATTTT. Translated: CASSSGQPNQPQHF.

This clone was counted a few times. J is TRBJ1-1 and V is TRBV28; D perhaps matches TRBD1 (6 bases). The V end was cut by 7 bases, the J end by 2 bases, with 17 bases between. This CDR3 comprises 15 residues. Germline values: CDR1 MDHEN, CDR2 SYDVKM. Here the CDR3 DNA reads TGTGCCAGCAATGCTCGGACAGAACATAACACTGAAGCTTTCTTT. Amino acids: CASNARTEHNTEAFF.

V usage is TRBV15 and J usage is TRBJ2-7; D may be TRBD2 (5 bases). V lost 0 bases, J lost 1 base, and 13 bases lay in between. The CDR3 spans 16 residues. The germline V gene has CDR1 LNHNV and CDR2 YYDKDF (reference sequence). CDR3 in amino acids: CATSRDSDVKSYEQYF. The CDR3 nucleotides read TGTGCCACCAGCAGAGATAGCGACGTCAAATCCTACGAGCAGTACTTC.

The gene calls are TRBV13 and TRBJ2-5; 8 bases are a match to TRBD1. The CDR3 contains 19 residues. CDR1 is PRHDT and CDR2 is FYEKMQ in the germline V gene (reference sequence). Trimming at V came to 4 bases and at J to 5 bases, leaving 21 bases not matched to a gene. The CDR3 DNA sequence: TGTGCCAGCAGCTCCAGAGGTCCGGGACAGGTCCCCGGCGGGGAGACCCAGTACTTC. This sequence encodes CASSSRGPGQVPGGETQYF. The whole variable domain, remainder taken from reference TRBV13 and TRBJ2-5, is AAGVIQSPRHLIKEKRETATLKCYPIPRHDTVYWYQQGPGQDPQFLISFYEKMQSDKGSIPDRFSAQQFSDYHSELNMSSLELGDSALYFCASSSRGPGQVPGGETQYFGPGTRLLVL.

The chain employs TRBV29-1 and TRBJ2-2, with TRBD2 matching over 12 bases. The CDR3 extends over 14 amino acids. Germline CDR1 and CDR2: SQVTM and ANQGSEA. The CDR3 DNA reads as TGCAGTGGACTAGCGGGATCACTGACCGGGGAGCTGTTTTTT. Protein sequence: CSGLAGSLTGELFF.

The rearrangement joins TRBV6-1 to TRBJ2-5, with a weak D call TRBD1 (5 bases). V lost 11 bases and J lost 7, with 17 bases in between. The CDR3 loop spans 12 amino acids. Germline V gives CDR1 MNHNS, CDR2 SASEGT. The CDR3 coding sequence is TGTGCCTCCCAGTTAGGGGTCCGGACCCAGTACTTC. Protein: CASQLGVRTQYF.